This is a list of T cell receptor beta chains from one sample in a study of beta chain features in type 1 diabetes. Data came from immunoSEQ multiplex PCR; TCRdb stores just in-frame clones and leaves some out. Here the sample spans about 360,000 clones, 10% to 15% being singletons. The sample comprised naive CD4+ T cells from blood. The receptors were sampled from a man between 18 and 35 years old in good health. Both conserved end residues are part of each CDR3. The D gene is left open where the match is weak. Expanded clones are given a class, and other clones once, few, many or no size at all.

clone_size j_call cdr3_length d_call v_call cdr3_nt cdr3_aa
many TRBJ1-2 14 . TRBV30 TGTGCCTGGAGTGTACGCAGGGTACAGTGGGGCTACACCTTC CAWSVRRVQWGYTF
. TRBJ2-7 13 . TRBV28 TGTGCCAGCAGTTTCGGGGGTTCATACGAGCAGTACTTC CASSFGGSYEQYF
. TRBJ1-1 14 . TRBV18 TGTGCCAGCTCACCTACGACAGGGAACACTGAAGCTTTCTTT CASSPTTGNTEAFF
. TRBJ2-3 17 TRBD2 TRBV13 TGTGCCAGCAGCTCAAGGACTAGCGGGGCCCACACAGATACGCAGTATTTT CASSSRTSGAHTDTQYF
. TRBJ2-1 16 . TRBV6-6 TGTGCCAGCAGTTACTCGACCAGGGTTGAGTACAATGAGCAGTTCTTC CASSYSTRVEYNEQFF
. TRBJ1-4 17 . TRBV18 TGTGCCAGCTCACCACCTAACAGCATTGCAACTAATGAAAAACTGTTTTTT CASSPPNSIATNEKLFF
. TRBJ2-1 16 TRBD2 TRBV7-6 TGTGCCAGCAGCTCGTTAGCGGGGAAATCGTACAATGAGCAGTTCTTC CASSSLAGKSYNEQFF
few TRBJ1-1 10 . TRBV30 TGTGCCTCCTCCGGGACACGGGCTTTCTTT CASSGTRAFF
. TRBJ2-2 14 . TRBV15 TGTGCCACCAGCATTCAGGGTTCTCCCGGGGAGCTGTTTTTT CATSIQGSPGELFF
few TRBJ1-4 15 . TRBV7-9 TGTGCCAGCAGCTTCTACAGCTGGCGGAGGGAAAAACTGTTTTTT CASSFYSWRREKLFF
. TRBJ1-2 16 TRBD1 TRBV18 TGTGCCAGCTCACCCATTCCGGGACAGGGATATTTGGGCTACACCTTC CASSPIPGQGYLGYTF
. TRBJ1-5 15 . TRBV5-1 TGCGCCAGCAGCTTGATGGGAGGGGGCAATCAGCCCCAGCATTTT CASSLMGGGNQPQHF
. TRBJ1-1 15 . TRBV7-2 TGTGCCAGCAGCGACATTGACAGATCGAACACTGAAGCTTTCTTT CASSDIDRSNTEAFF
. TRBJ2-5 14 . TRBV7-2 TGTGCCAGCAGTCCCTCCGGGATACAAGAGACCCAGTACTTC CASSPSGIQETQYF
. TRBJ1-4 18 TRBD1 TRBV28 TGTGCCACACAGGGGCCCTCGGACAGGGGCGCAACTAATGAAAAACTGTTTTTT CATQGPSDRGATNEKLFF
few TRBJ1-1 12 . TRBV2 TGTGCCAGCAGTGTGGCGAACACTGAAGCTTTCTTT CASSVANTEAFF
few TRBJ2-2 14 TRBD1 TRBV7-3 TGTGCCAGCAGCATAACAGGGGGCACCGGGGAGCTGTTTTTT CASSITGGTGELFF